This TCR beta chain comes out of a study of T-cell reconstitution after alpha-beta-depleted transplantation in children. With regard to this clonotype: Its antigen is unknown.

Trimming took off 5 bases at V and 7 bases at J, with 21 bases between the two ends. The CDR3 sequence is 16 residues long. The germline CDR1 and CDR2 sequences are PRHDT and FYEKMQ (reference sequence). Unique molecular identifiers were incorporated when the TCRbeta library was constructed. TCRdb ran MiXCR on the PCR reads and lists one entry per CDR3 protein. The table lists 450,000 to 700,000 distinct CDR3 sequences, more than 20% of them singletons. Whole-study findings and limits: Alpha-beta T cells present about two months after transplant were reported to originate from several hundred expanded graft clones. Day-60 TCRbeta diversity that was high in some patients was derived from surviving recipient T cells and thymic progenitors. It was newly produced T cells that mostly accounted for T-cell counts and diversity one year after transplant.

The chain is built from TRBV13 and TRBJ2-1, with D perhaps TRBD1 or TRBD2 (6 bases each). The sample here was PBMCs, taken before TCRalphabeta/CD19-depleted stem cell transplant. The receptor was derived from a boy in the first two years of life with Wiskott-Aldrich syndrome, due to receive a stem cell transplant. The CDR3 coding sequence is TGTGCCAGCAGCCCCCAGGGGAGGACAGAAAAAAATGAGCAGTTCTTC. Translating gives CASSPQGRTEKNEQFF.